What follows are 6 T cell receptor beta chains derived from one specimen sequenced in a study of OX40 agonist ivuxolimab in advanced cancers. Data came from immunoSEQ multiplex PCR; TCRdb stores just in-frame clones and leaves some out. Of 20,000 to 25,000 clones in the sample, 70% to 85% are singletons; the top ten hold approximately 30%. Sequenced material: CD4+ or CD8+ T cells sorted from blood, taken in a trial of the OX40 agonist ivuxolimab. These TCRs come from an adult with an advanced solid tumor such as melanoma, head and neck, liver or kidney cancer.

The V call is TRBV11-3, the J call TRBJ2-3; no reliable D call. CDR3 size: 13 residues. V lost 0 bases, J lost 7 bases, and 8 bases lay in between. Germline CDR1 reads SGHNT; CDR2 reads YENEEA. CDR3 amino acids: CASSLEVGYTQYF. CDR3 DNA sequence: TGTGCCAGCAGCTTAGAGGTGGGCTATACGCAGTATTTT.

This rearrangement joins TRBV27 to TRBJ1-1; 8 bases agree with TRBD1. Germline-derived CDR1 and CDR2 are MNHEY and SMNVEV (reference sequence). This CDR3 comprises 16 residues. Trimming at V came to 2 bases and at J to 5 bases, leaving 10 bases not matched to a gene. The CDR3 protein is CASSLTGGGLYTEAFF. The CDR3 DNA sequence: TGTGCCAGCAGTTTAACAGGGGGAGGATTATATACTGAAGCTTTCTTT.

The chain joins TRBV10-2 to TRBJ2-1; 7 bases map to TRBD2. Trimming removed 6 bases from V and 5 bases from J; junction bases left unmatched: 4. The CDR3 runs 13 residues. CDR1 and CDR2 from the germline V gene are WSHSY and SAAADI. The CDR3 nucleotides read TGCGCCAGCAGAGGGCTAGCGGACAATGAGCAGTTCTTC. It translates to CASRGLADNEQFF.

The V gene is TRBV14, the J gene TRBJ1-2, with TRBD1 identical over 8 bases. V lost 6 bases and J lost 4; bases outside the gene matches: 7. This CDR3 is 14 amino acids long. The germline V gene encodes CDR1 SGHDN and CDR2 FVKESK. The CDR3 nucleotides read TGTGCCAGCAGTCGACGGGACAGGTCCTATGGCTACACCTTC. The encoded protein is CASSRRDRSYGYTF.

The rearrangement joins TRBV2 to TRBJ2-7; weak D call: TRBD2 (6 bases). V was cut by 0 bases and J by 0 bases, with 9 bases left in between. This CDR3 is built from 15 residues. Looked up from germline, CDR1 is SNHLY and CDR2 is FYNNEI. CDR3 protein: CASSEAGRSSYEQYF. CDR3 in DNA: TGTGCCAGCAGTGAAGCTGGGAGGAGCTCCTACGAGCAGTACTTC.

The sample holds a few counts of this clone. CDR3 bases: TGTGCCAGCAGTGAAATTCCGAACACTGAAGCTTTCTTT. This encodes CASSEIPNTEAFF. The J gene is TRBJ1-1, the V gene TRBV6-4; D is unclear. Trimming took off 3 bases at V and 1 base at J, with 6 bases between the two ends. The CDR3 extends over 13 amino acids. The V gene's germline CDR1 is MRHNA and CDR2 SNTAGT.